The 13 T cell receptor beta chains below come from one sample, sequenced in a study of T-cell reconstitution after alpha-beta-depleted transplantation in children (dated by TCRdb to about 2016). Interpreted using the paper, the treatment or condition label stands for: allogeneic hematopoietic cell transplantation with graft depleted of TCRalphabeta T cells and CD19 B cells. No antigen is known for these receptors. Summary of the overall study and its limitations: Hyperexpanded clone frequencies declined over subsequent months; after one year, T-cell counts and TCRbeta diversity were mostly attributed to newly produced T cells.

Preparation of the library involved PCR. These reads were obtained on an Illumina HiSeq 2500. Molecular barcoding was employed in the preparation of TCR libraries, with unique molecular identifiers being used to normalize TCRbeta repertoire quantification. Using fastp trimming at Q25 and MiXCR clonotype assembly, TCRdb reanalyzed the public sequencing data and kept in-frame beta chains. Rows matching on CDR3 protein sequence are summarized as one entry with the most common DNA and genes. The sample data list 250,000 to 300,000 distinct CDR3 sequences, and roughly 7.8% of these were observed just once. The ten largest account for approximately 9.6% of the sample. Sample: peripheral blood, taken 360 days after TCRalphabeta/CD19-depleted stem cell transplant. The receptors come from a female patient aged 2-10 years who had a stem cell transplant for Fanconi anemia, so the T cells may come from the graft donor.

V and J are TRBV11-2 and TRBJ2-7; tentatively, D is TRBD2 (5 bases). The V end was cut by 6 bases, the J end by 4 bases, with 19 bases between. The CDR3 loop spans 15 amino acids. CDR1 is SGHAT, CDR2 FQNNGV, per germline. The chain's CDR3 is CASSRSASRTYEQYF. The CDR3 DNA reads TGTGCCAGCAGTAGGTCGGCTAGCCGGACTTACGAGCAGTACTTC.

V is TRBV7-6 and J is TRBJ1-5; D is unclear. The germline V and J ends were trimmed by 3 bases and 5 bases, with 14 bases remaining between them. Per germline, CDR1 SGHVS and CDR2 FNYEAQ. The CDR3 is 15 amino acids. The CDR3, as DNA: TGTGCCAGCAGCTTCATTGAAGGTGTACATCAGCCCCAGCATTTT. Its protein product is CASSFIEGVHQPQHF.

This clonotype was seen ten or more times. The chain combines TRBV18 with TRBJ2-6; maybe TRBD2 (6 bases). The ends were cut back, 5 bases at V and 1 base at J, with 21 bases in the middle. CDR1 KGHSH and CDR2 LQKENI come from the germline V gene. The CDR3 is made up of 19 amino acids. CDR3 sequence (DNA): TGTGCCAGCTCAAATGTAGTCGGGAGCTCTTCGTCTGGGGCCAACGTCCTGACTTTC. Translation gives CASSNVVGSSSSGANVLTF.

This clonotype appeared many times. In nucleotides, the CDR3 is TGCGCCAGCAGCTCCAGACTAGCGGGGGGCACAGATACGCAGTATTTT. It specifies CASSSRLAGGTDTQYF. The V gene is TRBV5-1, the J gene TRBJ2-3; 12 positions match TRBD2. The germline CDR1 and CDR2 sequences are SGHRS and YFSETQ. The CDR3 length is 16 residues. J lost 1 base, V lost 3 bases, and 3 bases had no gene match.

CDR3 protein: CASKLTAGGTGELFF. CDR3 coding DNA: TGTGCCAGCAAGTTGACAGCGGGGGGGACCGGGGAGCTGTTTTTT. The V and J genes are TRBV9 and TRBJ2-2; TRBD2 aligns across 10 bases. CDR1 and CDR2 from the germline V gene are SGDLS and YYNGEE. The CDR3 totals 15 residues. The trim removed 6 bases at V and 5 bases at J, leaving 7 bases unmatched.

The chain links TRBV28 to TRBJ2-3; D not certain. V lost 11 bases, J lost 2 bases, and 11 bases lay in between. Germline values: CDR1 MDHEN, CDR2 SYDVKM. CDR3 length equals 12 residues. CDR3 in amino acids: CAAQKYTDTQYF. The DNA for the CDR3 is TGTGCCGCTCAAAAATACACAGATACGCAGTATTTT.

Only a few counts were recorded for this clonotype. The rearrangement joins TRBV7-8 to TRBJ1-2; 9 bases match TRBD1. The V segment lost 5 bases and the J segment 3 bases; nucleotides outside the gene matches: 10. CDR3 length: 16 amino acids. From germline, CDR1 is SGHVS and CDR2 FQNEAQ. The CDR3 DNA reads as TGTGCCAGCAGCCGGACAGGGGTGGGGGGATACTATGGCTACACCTTC. Translating gives CASSRTGVGGYYGYTF.

A few counts support this clonotype. The chain links TRBV6-1 to TRBJ2-7, with TRBD2 matching over 10 bases. The CDR3 consists of 14 residues. CDR1 MNHNS and CDR2 SASEGT come from the germline V gene. V shed 6 bases, J shed 5 bases, and the junction held 7 bases outside the gene matches. The CDR3 protein is CASSLAGVYHEQYF. The CDR3 DNA sequence: TGTGCCAGCAGCCTAGCGGGAGTTTACCACGAGCAGTACTTC.

This clonotype was counted at least ten times. The genes are TRBV28 and TRBJ2-3; 8 bases are shared with TRBD1. V lost 5 bases and J lost 7; bases outside the gene matches: 26. CDR1 is MDHEN, CDR2 SYDVKM, per germline. The CDR3 runs 20 residues. The CDR3 loop is CASSPYVRGRVGGRTYTQYF. Here the CDR3 DNA reads TGTGCCAGCAGTCCATATGTCAGGGGGCGCGTGGGAGGACGCACTTATACGCAGTATTTT.

This clonotype came up many times. V gene TRBV7-8 combines with J gene TRBJ1-1; D is uncertain. The V end was cut by 4 bases, the J end by 6 bases, with 15 bases between. CDR3 length: 14 amino acids. Germline V gives CDR1 SGHVS, CDR2 FQNEAQ. The CDR3 region has the DNA TGTGCCAGCAGCTCCCCGACGCGGTCAGCTGAAGCTTTCTTT. Translation gives CASSSPTRSAEAFF. Looking up the rest from reference TRBV7-8 and TRBJ1-1 gives the full variable domain: GAGVSQSPRYKVAKRGQDVALRCDPISGHVSLFWYQQALGQGPEFLTYFQNEAQLDKSGLPSDRFFAERPEGSVSTLKIQRTQQEDSAVYLCASSSPTRSAEAFFGQGTRLTVV.

V and J are TRBV20-1 and TRBJ2-3, with D possibly matching TRBD1 (5 bases). The CDR3 extends over 12 amino acids. Trimming pared 5 bases from V and 4 bases from J, leaving 10 bases between. Germline CDR1 reads DFQATT; CDR2 reads SNEGSKA (reference sequence). The CDR3: CSARGQADTQYF. Here the CDR3 DNA reads TGCAGTGCTCGTGGACAAGCAGATACGCAGTATTTT.

V is TRBV7-9 and J is TRBJ1-5; 11 bases align to TRBD1. Germline CDR1 SEHNR, CDR2 FQNEAQ (reference sequence). The CDR3 sequence is 14 residues long. J was trimmed by 7 bases and V by 5 bases; bases with no gene match: 4. This chain's CDR3 is CASSPRDRGQPQHF. The CDR3 DNA reads TGTGCCAGCAGCCCCAGGGACAGGGGGCAGCCCCAGCATTTT.

Many counts were recorded for this clonotype. A junction end diverges from the germline sequence, so it may reflect a read error. V and J are TRBV29-1 and TRBJ1-2, with D hard to call. Germline lookup yields CDR1 SQVTM and CDR2 ANQGSEA. CDR3 length: 10 amino acids. The CDR3 sequence is CSVEEGGLDF. The CDR3 DNA is TGCAGCGTTGAAGAGGGCGGGTTGGACTTC.